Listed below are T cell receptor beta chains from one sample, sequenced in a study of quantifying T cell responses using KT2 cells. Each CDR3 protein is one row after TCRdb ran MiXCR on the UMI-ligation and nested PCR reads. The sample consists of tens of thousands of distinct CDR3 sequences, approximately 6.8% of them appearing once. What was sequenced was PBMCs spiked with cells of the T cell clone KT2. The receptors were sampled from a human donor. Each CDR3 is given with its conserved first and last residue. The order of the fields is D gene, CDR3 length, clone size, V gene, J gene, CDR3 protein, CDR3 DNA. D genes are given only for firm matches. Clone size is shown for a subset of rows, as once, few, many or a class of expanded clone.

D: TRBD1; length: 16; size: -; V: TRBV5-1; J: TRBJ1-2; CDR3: CASSLLASGGNYGYTF; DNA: TGCGCCAGCAGCTTGTTGGCGTCAGGGGGCAACTATGGCTACACCTTC
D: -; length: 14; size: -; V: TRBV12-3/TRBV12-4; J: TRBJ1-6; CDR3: CASSPGIDNSPLHF; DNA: TGTGCCAGCAGCCCGGGAATTGACAATTCACCCCTCCACTTT
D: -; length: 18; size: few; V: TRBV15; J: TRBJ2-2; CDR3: CATSLSYGAGGNTGELFF; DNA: TGTGCCACCAGCCTAAGCTACGGGGCCGGCGGAAACACCGGGGAGCTGTTTTTT
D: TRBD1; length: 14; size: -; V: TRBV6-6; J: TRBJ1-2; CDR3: CASSSGGGGYGYTF; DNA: TGTGCCAGCAGTTCAGGGGGAGGGGGCTATGGCTACACCTTC
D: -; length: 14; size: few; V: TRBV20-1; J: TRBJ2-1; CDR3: CSAQFLNSYNEQFF; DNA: TGCAGTGCTCAATTCTTAAACTCCTACAATGAGCAGTTCTTC
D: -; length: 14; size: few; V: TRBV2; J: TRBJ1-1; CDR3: CASSEEGMNTEAFF; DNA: TGTGCCAGCAGTGAAGAGGGTATGAACACTGAAGCTTTCTTT
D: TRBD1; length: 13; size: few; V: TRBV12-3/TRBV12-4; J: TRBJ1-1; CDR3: CASSPETGTKAFF; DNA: TGTGCCAGCAGCCCCGAGACAGGGACTAAAGCTTTCTTT
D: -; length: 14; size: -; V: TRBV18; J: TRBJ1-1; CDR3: CASSPASLNTEAFF; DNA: TGTGCCAGCTCACCGGCCAGCCTGAACACTGAAGCTTTCTTT
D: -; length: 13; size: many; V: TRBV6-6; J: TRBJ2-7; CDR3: CASLRQNPYEQYF; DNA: TGTGCCAGCCTGAGACAGAATCCCTACGAGCAGTACTTC
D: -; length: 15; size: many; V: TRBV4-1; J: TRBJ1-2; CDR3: CASSQDIGGSYGYTF; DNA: TGCGCCAGCAGCCAAGACATAGGGGGTAGCTATGGCTACACCTTC
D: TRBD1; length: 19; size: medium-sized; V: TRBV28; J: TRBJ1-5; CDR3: CASSFRPPTGLYSNQPQHF; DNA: TGTGCCAGCAGTTTCCGACCCCCGACAGGGCTGTATAGCAATCAGCCCCAGCATTTT
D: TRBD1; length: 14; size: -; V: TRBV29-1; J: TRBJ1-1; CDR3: CSVAETPRGTEAFF; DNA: TGCAGCGTCGCCGAGACGCCCAGGGGGACTGAAGCTTTCTTT
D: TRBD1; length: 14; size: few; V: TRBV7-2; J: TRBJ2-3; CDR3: CASSSDRAEDTQYF; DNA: TGTGCCAGCAGCTCCGACAGGGCAGAAGATACGCAGTATTTT
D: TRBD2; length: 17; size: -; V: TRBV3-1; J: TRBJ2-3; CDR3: CASSQGSPTSGTDTQYF; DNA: TGTGCCAGCAGCCAAGGGTCGCCGACTAGCGGCACAGATACGCAGTATTTT